This T cell receptor (beta chain) was documented in a study of T cell clusters in autoimmune cytopenias. TRB rearrangements were amplified by touch-down multiplex PCR with mixed TRB-A/B primers. TCRdb reworked the multiplex PCR reads into one entry per CDR3 protein, no DNA. The repertoire table contains around 6,700 distinct CDR3 sequences. Per the germline V gene, CDR1 is SGHTA and CDR2 is FQGNSA. The CDR3 contains 13 residues. TRB amplification used 250 ng of peripheral blood genomic DNA. These records were also assigned to another study, of T cell repertoires in aging, cancer and after chemotherapy. According to that study: Untreated cancer patients had significantly lower blood TCR diversity than age-matched healthy donors.

The specimen sequenced was peripheral blood. This rearrangement joins TRBV7-2 to TRBJ2-7; the TCRdb D gene call, TRBD1, has no DNA to confirm it. The TCR was taken from a human donor in good health. CDR3 residues: CASSLGTVYEQYF.